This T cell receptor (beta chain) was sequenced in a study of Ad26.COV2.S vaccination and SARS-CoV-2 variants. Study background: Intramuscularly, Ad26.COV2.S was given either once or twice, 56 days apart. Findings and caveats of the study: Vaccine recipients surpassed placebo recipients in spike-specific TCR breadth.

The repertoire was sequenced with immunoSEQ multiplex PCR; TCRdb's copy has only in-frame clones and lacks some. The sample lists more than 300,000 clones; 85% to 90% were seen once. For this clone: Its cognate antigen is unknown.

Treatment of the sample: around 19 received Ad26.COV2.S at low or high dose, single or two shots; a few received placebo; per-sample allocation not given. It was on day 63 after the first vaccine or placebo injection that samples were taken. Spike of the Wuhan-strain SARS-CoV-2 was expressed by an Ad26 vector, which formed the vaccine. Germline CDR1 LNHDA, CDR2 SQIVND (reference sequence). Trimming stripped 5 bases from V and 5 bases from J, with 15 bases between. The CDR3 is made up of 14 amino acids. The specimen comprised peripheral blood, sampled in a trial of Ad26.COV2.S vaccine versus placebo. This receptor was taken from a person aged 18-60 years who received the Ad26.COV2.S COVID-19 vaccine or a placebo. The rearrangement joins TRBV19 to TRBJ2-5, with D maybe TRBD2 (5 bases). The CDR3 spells CASSWSGRGETQYF. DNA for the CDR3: TGTGCCAGTAGTTGGTCTGGCCGCGGGGAGACCCAGTACTTC.